This T cell receptor beta chain was sequenced for a study of T cells in Graves' hyperthyroidism and ophthalmopathy. Background on the study: The blood sample was taken at first diagnosis, before treatment began.

The sample holds many counts of this clonotype. The antigen is not known. The CDR3 is made up of 16 amino acids. The germline CDR1 and CDR2 sequences are SGHNT and YENEEA. With 3 bases removed from V and 5 bases from J, the gap between germline ends came to 17 bases. The study left out patients who had uncontrolled infection, other autoimmune disease, pregnancy or lactation. Whole-study results and caveats: Model output signaled ophthalmopathy a median around 5.9 months ahead of onset.

Using RNA transcripts as the source, TCR beta CDR3 regions were amplified. HTBI primers drove first-round RT-PCR of the TCR CDR3. TCRdb re-analysed the multiplex PCR reads in MiXCR, keeping a single row per CDR3 protein. The table shows some 440,000 distinct CDR3 sequences, with 15% to 19% occurring only once. The receptor was isolated from a young woman with Graves' hyperthyroidism. The sequencing sample was made of blood. V is TRBV11-3 and J is TRBJ2-1; either TRBD1 or TRBD2 may fit D (5 bases each). The CDR3 DNA sequence: TGTGCCAGCAGCTTGGGCGCTGGGACCGGGAACAATGAGCAGTTCTTC. It encodes CASSLGAGTGNNEQFF.